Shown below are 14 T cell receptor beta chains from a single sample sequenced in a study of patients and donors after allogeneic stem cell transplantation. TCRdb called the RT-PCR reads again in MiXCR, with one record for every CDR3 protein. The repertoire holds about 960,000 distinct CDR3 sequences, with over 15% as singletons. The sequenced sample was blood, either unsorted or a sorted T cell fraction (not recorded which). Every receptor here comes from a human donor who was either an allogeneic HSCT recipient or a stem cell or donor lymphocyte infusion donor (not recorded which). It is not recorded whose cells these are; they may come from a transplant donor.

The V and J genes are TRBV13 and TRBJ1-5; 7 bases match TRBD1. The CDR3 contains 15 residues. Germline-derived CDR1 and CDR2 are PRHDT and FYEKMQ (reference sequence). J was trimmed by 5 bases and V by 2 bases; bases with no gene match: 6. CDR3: CASSLRGGKDQPQHF. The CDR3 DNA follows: TGTGCCAGCAGCTTAAGAGGGGGCAAGGATCAGCCCCAGCATTTT.

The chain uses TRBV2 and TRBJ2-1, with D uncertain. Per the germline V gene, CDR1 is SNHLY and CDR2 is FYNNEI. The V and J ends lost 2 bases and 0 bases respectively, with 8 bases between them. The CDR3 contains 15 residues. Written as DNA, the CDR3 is TGTGCCAGCAGTGAATCGCGGAGCTCCTACAATGAGCAGTTCTTC. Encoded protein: CASSESRSSYNEQFF.

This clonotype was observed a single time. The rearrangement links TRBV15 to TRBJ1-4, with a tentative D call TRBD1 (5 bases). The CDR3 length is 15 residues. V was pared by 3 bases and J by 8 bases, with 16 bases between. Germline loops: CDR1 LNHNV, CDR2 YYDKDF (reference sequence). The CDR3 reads CATSRGVGAKEKLFF. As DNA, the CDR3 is TGTGCCACCAGCAGGGGGGTTGGGGCGAAGGAAAAACTGTTTTTT.

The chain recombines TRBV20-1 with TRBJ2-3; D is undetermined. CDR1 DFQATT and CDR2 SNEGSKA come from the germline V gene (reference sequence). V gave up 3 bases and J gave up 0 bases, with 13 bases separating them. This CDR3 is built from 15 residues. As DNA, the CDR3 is TGCAGTGCTAGTCCCCCAAAGCGAAGCACAGATACGCAGTATTTT. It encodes CSASPPKRSTDTQYF.

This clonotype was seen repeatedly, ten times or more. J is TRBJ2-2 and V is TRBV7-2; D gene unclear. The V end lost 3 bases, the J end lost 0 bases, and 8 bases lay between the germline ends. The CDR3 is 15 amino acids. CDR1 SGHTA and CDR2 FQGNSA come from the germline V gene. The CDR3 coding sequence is TGTGCCAGCAGCTTTTACGGCCCGAACACCGGGGAGCTGTTTTTT. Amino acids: CASSFYGPNTGELFF.

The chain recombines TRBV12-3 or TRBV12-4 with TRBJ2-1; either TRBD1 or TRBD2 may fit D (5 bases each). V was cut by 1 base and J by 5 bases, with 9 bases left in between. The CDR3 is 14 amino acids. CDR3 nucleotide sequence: TGTGCCAGCAGTTTAGGTCGGGGACACAATGAGCAGTTCTTC. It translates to CASSLGRGHNEQFF.

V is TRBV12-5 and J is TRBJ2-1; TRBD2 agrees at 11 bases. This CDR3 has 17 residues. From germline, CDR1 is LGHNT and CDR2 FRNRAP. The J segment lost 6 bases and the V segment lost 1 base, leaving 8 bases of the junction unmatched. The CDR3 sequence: CASGLALTSGNINEQFF. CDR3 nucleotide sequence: TGTGCTAGTGGTTTGGCCTTGACTAGCGGGAACATCAATGAGCAGTTCTTC.

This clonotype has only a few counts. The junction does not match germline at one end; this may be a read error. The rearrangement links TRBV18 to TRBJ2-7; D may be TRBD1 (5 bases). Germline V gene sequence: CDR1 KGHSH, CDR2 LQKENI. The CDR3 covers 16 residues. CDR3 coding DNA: TGTGCCAGCTCGCCACCAATAGGGGTAAAGTCCTACGAGCAGTACTTC. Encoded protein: CASSPPIGVKSYEQYF.

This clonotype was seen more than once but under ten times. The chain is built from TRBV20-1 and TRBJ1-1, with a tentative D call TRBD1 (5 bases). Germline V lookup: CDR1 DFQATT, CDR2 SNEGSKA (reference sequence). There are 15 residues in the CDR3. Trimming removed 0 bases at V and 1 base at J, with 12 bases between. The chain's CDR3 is CSARDSGTTNTEAFF. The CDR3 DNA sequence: TGCAGTGCTAGAGATTCGGGGACGACGAACACTGAAGCTTTCTTT.

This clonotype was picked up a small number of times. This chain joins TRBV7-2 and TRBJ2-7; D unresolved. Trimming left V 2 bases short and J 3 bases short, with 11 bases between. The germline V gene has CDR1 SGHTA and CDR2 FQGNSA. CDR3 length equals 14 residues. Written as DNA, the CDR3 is TGTGCCAGCAGCTTACTATTCGCAGACTACGAGCAGTACTTC. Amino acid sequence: CASSLLFADYEQYF.

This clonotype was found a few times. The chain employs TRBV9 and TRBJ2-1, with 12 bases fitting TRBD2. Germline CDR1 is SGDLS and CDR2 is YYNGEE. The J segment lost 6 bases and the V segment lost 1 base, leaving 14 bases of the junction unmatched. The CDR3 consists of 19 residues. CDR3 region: CASSVYLAGGPLQINEQFF. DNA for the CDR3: TGTGCCAGCAGCGTATATCTAGCGGGAGGGCCATTGCAGATCAATGAGCAGTTCTTC.

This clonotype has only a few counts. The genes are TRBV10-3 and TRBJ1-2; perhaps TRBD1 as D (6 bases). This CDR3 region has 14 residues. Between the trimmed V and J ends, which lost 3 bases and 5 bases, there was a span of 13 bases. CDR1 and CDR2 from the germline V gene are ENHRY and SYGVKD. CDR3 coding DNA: TGTGCCATCAGTGATGGGGGCTCGTGGTATGGCTACACCTTC. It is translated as CAISDGGSWYGYTF.

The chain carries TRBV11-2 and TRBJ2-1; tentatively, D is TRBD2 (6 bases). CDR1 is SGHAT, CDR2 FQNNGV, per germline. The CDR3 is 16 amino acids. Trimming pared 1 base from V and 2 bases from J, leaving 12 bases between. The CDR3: CASSLGGGGPYNEQFF. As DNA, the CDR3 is TGTGCCAGCAGCTTAGGGGGCGGAGGGCCCTACAATGAGCAGTTCTTC.

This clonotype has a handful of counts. CDR3 nucleotide sequence: TGTGCCAGCAGCTCTAGCGGGGGGCCGGGGGAGACCCAGTACTTC. This encodes CASSSSGGPGETQYF. The chain carries TRBV7-2 and TRBJ2-5, with 11 bases identical to TRBD2. The CDR3 is made up of 15 amino acids. The V and J ends lost 4 bases and 5 bases, in that order; junction bases with no gene match: 6. CDR1 and CDR2 (germline): SGHTA, FQGNSA.